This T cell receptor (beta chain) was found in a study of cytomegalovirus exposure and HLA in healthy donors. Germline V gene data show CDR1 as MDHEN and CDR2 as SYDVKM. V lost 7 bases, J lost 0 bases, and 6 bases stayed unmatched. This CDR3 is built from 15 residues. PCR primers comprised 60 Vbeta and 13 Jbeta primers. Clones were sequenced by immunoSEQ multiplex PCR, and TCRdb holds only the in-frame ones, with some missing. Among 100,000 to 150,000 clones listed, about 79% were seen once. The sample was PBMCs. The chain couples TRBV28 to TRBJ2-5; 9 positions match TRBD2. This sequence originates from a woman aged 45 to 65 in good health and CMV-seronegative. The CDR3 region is CASTGLAGYQETQYF. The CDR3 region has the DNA TGTGCCAGCACTGGGCTAGCGGGATACCAAGAGACCCAGTACTTC.